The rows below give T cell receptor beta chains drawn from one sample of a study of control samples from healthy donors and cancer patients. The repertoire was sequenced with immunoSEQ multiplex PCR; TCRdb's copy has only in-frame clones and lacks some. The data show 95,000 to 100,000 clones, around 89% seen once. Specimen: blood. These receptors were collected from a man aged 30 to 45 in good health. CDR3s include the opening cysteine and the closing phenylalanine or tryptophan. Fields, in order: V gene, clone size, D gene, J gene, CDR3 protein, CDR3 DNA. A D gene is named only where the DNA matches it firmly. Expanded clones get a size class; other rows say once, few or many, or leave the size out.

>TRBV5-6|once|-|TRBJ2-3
CASSPLSGTDTQYF
TGTGCCAGCAGCCCTCTAAGCGGCACAGATACGCAGTATTTT
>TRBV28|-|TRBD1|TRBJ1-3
CASSTQDRSSSGNTIYF
TGTGCCAGCAGTACTCAGGACAGGTCTTCCTCTGGAAACACCATATATTTT
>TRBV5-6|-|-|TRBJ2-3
CASSLRPNTDTQYF
TGTGCCAGCAGCTTGAGGCCCAACACAGATACGCAGTATTTT
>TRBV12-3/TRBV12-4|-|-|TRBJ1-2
CASSLAPRYGYTF
TGTGCCAGCAGTTTAGCGCCCCGGTATGGCTACACCTTC
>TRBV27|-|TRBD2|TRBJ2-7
CAGSLAGNYEQYF
TGTGCCGGCAGTTTAGCGGGAAACTACGAGCAGTACTTC
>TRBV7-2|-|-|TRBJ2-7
CASSHHPRSVVYEQYF
TGTGCCAGCAGCCATCACCCCCGCAGTGTCGTCTACGAGCAGTACTTC
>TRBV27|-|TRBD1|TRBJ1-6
CASSLSRTGRDNSPLHF
TGTGCCAGCAGTTTATCTAGGACAGGGAGGGATAATTCACCCCTCCACTTT
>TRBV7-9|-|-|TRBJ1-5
CASSRTGGGQPQHF
TGTGCCAGCAGCCGAACAGGAGGGGGTCAGCCCCAGCATTTT
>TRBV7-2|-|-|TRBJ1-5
CASSSGAEGNQPQHF
TGTGCCAGCAGTTCGGGGGCGGAGGGCAATCAGCCCCAGCATTTT
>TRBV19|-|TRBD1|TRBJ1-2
CASSLTGLPSGYTF
TGTGCCAGTAGCCTGACAGGGCTGCCATCTGGCTACACCTTC
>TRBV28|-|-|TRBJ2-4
CASSWGTTENIQYF
TGTGCCAGCAGTTGGGGGACAACCGAAAACATTCAGTACTTC
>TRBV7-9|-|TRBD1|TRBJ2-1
CASSTGTGSYNEQFF
TGTGCCAGCAGCACCGGGACAGGGAGTTACAATGAGCAGTTCTTC
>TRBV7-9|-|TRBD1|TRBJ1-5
CASSLGDSPNQPQHF
TGTGCCAGCAGCTTAGGGGACAGTCCCAATCAGCCCCAGCATTTT
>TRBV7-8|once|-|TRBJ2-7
CASIPGLLGPYEQYF
TGTGCCAGCATCCCAGGACTATTAGGACCCTACGAGCAGTACTTC
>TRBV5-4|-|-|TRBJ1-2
CASSPRRDTGGYTF
TGTGCCAGCAGTCCGAGGAGGGACACGGGTGGCTACACCTTC
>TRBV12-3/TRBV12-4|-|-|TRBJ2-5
CASSRQIQETQYF
TGTGCCAGCAGCCGACAGATCCAAGAGACCCAGTACTTC
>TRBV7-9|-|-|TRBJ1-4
CASSSEGRRATNEKLFF
TGTGCCAGCAGCTCCGAGGGCAGAAGGGCAACTAATGAAAAACTGTTTTTT